This passage covers 14 T cell receptor beta chains from one sample sequenced in a study of T cells in localized non-small cell lung cancer. The method was immunoSEQ multiplex PCR; TCRdb's version includes in-frame clones alone and lacks a portion of them. The data contain around 140,000 clones, roughly 90% of them seen just once; the ten biggest clones take up approximately 1.7%. Here the sequenced sample was peripheral blood, taken before any cancer treatment. All receptors derive from a female donor over 55 with stage I lung adenocarcinoma.

This clone appeared a single time. The CDR3 DNA is TGTGCCAGCAGTCAGGACAGGTACACTGAAGCTTTCTTT. Translation gives CASSQDRYTEAFF. The chain is built from TRBV6-6 and TRBJ1-1; 7 positions match TRBD1. From germline, CDR1 is MNHNY and CDR2 SVGAGI (reference sequence). V lost 5 bases and J lost 3; bases outside the gene matches: 3. The CDR3 covers 13 residues.

The rearrangement uses TRBV13 and TRBJ2-5; D gene unclear. Germline assignment: CDR1 PRHDT and CDR2 FYEKMQ (reference sequence). Trimming pared 4 bases from V and 0 bases from J, leaving 0 bases between. The CDR3 contains 11 residues. DNA for the CDR3: TGTGCCAGCAGCTACCAAGAGACCCAGTACTTC. It specifies CASSYQETQYF.

The V gene is TRBV11-2, the J gene TRBJ2-1, with a possible D match to TRBD2 (5 bases). The V end was cut by 1 base, the J end by 4 bases, with 11 bases between. CDR3 size: 15 residues. Per the germline V gene, CDR1 is SGHAT and CDR2 is FQNNGV. CDR3 region: CASSLASLNYNEQFF. The DNA of the CDR3 is TGTGCCAGCAGCTTAGCTAGCCTTAATTACAATGAGCAGTTCTTC.

J is TRBJ1-1 and V is TRBV5-1; no reliable D call. Trimming stripped 3 bases from V and 0 bases from J, with 9 bases between. CDR1 SGHRS and CDR2 YFSETQ come from the germline V gene. CDR3 size: 14 residues. CDR3 coding DNA: TGCGCCAGCAGCTCCGACGGGATGAACACTGAAGCTTTCTTT. Its protein is CASSSDGMNTEAFF.

Of note for this clone: The same CDR3 arises from other DNA sequences in this sample as well. This chain joins TRBV9 and TRBJ2-7; D possibly corresponds to TRBD2 (6 bases). The CDR3 spans 15 residues. CDR1 SGDLS and CDR2 YYNGEE come from the germline V gene. Trimming took 0 bases from V and 2 from J, leaving 12 bases between them. CDR3 sequence (DNA): TGTGCCAGCAGCGTAGGTATAGCGGTCCCCTACGAGCAGTACTTC. It specifies CASSVGIAVPYEQYF.

The V and J genes are TRBV19 and TRBJ2-1, with 10 bases aligning to TRBD1. CDR1 and CDR2 from the germline V gene are LNHDA and SQIVND (reference sequence). The CDR3 runs to 16 residues. V shed 3 bases, J shed 6 bases, and the junction held 8 bases outside the gene matches. This CDR3 reads CASSISGTGVFNEQFF. The CDR3 coding sequence is TGTGCCAGTAGTATCTCCGGGACAGGGGTTTTCAATGAGCAGTTCTTC.

The V gene is TRBV7-2, the J gene TRBJ2-1, with D hard to call. Germline assignment: CDR1 SGHTA and CDR2 FQGNSA. The CDR3 runs to 16 residues. Deletions cut 0 bases from V and 7 bases from J, with 16 bases between. CDR3 in amino acids: CASSLAAAYVANEQFF. The DNA of the CDR3 is TGTGCCAGCAGCTTAGCTGCTGCTTACGTGGCAAATGAGCAGTTCTTC.

The chain carries TRBV29-1 and TRBJ1-1, with D hard to call. CDR1 and CDR2 from the germline V gene are SQVTM and ANQGSEA. Deletions cut 8 bases from V and 1 base from J, with 11 bases between. This CDR3 has 12 amino acids. As DNA, the CDR3 is TGCAGCTTTGGACTGCCGAACACTGAAGCTTTCTTT. It encodes CSFGLPNTEAFF.

The chain recombines TRBV7-2 with TRBJ2-2; maybe TRBD1 (5 bases). CDR3 size: 18 residues. Deletions cut 6 bases from V and 0 bases from J, with 20 bases between. In germline, CDR1 is SGHTA, CDR2 FQGNSA. CDR3 sequence reads: CASRPSTKGRANTGELFF. For the CDR3, the DNA is TGTGCCAGCAGGCCCAGCACAAAAGGCAGGGCGAACACCGGGGAGCTGTTTTTT.

In this sample, this clone turned up once. The chain employs TRBV29-1 and TRBJ2-6, with unresolved D. CDR3 length: 13 residues. CDR1 is SQVTM and CDR2 is ANQGSEA in the germline V gene. V dropped 4 bases and J dropped 2 bases, with 6 bases sitting between them. CDR3 residues: CSVVTAGANVLTF. The CDR3 DNA reads as TGCAGCGTTGTCACAGCTGGGGCCAACGTCCTGACTTTC.

The chain carries TRBV9 and TRBJ2-2, with D possibly matching TRBD2 (7 bases). CDR1 is SGDLS and CDR2 is YYNGEE in the germline V gene. The CDR3 loop spans 15 amino acids. Trimming removed 4 bases at V and 9 bases at J, with 19 bases between. The DNA of the CDR3 is TGTGCCAGCAGCCCGAATACGGGGGGCAGCAGGGAGCTGTTTTTT. Protein sequence: CASSPNTGGSRELFF.

The rearrangement links TRBV6-4 to TRBJ2-2; TRBD1 is a possible D gene (6 bases). This CDR3 region has 13 residues. In germline, CDR1 is MRHNA, CDR2 SNTAGT. V was clipped by 5 bases and J by 5 bases, with 9 bases between them. The CDR3 DNA reads as TGTGCCAGCAGTTTGGGGGCGACCGGGGAGCTGTTTTTT. Amino acid sequence: CASSLGATGELFF.

This sequence joins TRBV19 and TRBJ2-1; 12 bases align to TRBD2. Germline V lookup: CDR1 LNHDA, CDR2 SQIVND (reference sequence). With V trimmed by 9 bases and J by 6 bases, 9 bases remained unmatched. The CDR3 runs 15 residues. For the CDR3, the DNA is TGTGCCAGCACTCCCCCTAGCGGGAGGGTCAATGAGCAGTTCTTC. Its translation: CASTPPSGRVNEQFF.

This rearrangement joins TRBV6-1 to TRBJ2-3; 7 bases are a match to TRBD1. The V gene end was trimmed by 4 bases and the J gene end by 2 bases; junction bases not matched to a gene: 3. The CDR3 totals 14 residues. The germline V gene encodes CDR1 MNHNS and CDR2 SASEGT. The CDR3 loop is CASSGQGHTDTQYF. The CDR3 region has the DNA TGTGCCAGCAGTGGACAGGGTCACACAGATACGCAGTATTTT.